A selection of T cell receptor beta chains follows, all from one sample in a study of T-cell memory formation after mild COVID-19. TCRdb reanalysed the 5' RACE reads using MiXCR and keeps one entry per CDR3 protein. Among about 390,000 distinct CDR3 sequences listed, around 20% were seen once. Material for sequencing was PBMCs or a T cell subset sorted from them (not recorded which). Every receptor here comes from an adult woman who had mild COVID-19 (a few samples of this study predate the infection). Cell type and time point are not known. Each CDR3 is given with its conserved first and last residue. A D gene is named only where the DNA matches it firmly. Expanded clones are given a class, and other clones once, few, many or no size at all.

D gene	V gene	clone size	J gene	CDR3 DNA	CDR3 protein
TRBD2	TRBV12-3/TRBV12-4	-	TRBJ2-7	TGTGCCAGCAGCGGGACTAGCAACTACGAGCAGTACTTC	CASSGTSNYEQYF
-	TRBV3-1	-	TRBJ2-5	TGTGCCAGCAGCCAAGAGAGGGTGGGCGGGACCCAGTACTTC	CASSQERVGGTQYF
TRBD1	TRBV25-1	-	TRBJ1-6	TGTGCCAGCAGTGCCTTAGGAGGGACAGGGAGTAGGGGCCTCCACTTT	CASSALGGTGSRGLHF
TRBD1	TRBV7-9	few	TRBJ1-2	TGTGCCAGCAGCTTCCATAGACAGGGGCCATCTGACTATGGCTACACCTTC	CASSFHRQGPSDYGYTF
-	TRBV15	many	TRBJ2-5	TGTGCCACCAGCAGAGATTTCAGCGGACAAGAGACCCAGTACTTC	CATSRDFSGQETQYF
-	TRBV20-1	many	TRBJ1-6	TGCAGTGCTAGTAGGGCTGGTCTCAGTAGTTCACCCCTCCACTTT	CSASRAGLSSSPLHF
-	TRBV7-9	-	TRBJ1-3	TGTGCCAGCAGCTTAGCTGCTGTCAGGGCTGGAAACACCATATATTTT	CASSLAAVRAGNTIYF
-	TRBV11-3	many	TRBJ1-2	TGTGCCAGCAGCTTGGGCCGATCTAACTATGGCTACACCTTC	CASSLGRSNYGYTF
-	TRBV2	few	TRBJ2-7	TGTGCCAGCAGGGTCCGACCACAGGACTACGAGCAGTACTTC	CASRVRPQDYEQYF
-	TRBV9	few	TRBJ2-7	TGTGCCAGCACCCGCAGTGAGAGGGGTTCGGACGAGCAGTACTTC	CASTRSERGSDEQYF
-	TRBV29-1	-	TRBJ2-7	TGCAGCGTTGGGGGGAGCGATATGGGGACATACGAGCAGTACTTC	CSVGGSDMGTYEQYF
-	TRBV7-9	-	TRBJ2-2	TGTGCCAGCAGCTCCCCCTCCAGGGGGGTGATCACCGGGGAGCTGTTTTTT	CASSSPSRGVITGELFF
-	TRBV6-2/TRBV6-3	-	TRBJ2-7	TGTGCCAGCAGTAAGGACCACTCCTACGAGCAGTACTTC	CASSKDHSYEQYF
TRBD2	TRBV20-1	few	TRBJ2-1	TGCAGTGCTAGGGGCCCCGGGGGGACTCACAATGAGCAGTTCTTC	CSARGPGGTHNEQFF
-	TRBV15	few	TRBJ2-5	TGTGCCACCAGCAGCCAGGAGACCCAGTACTTC	CATSSQETQYF
TRBD2	TRBV12-3/TRBV12-4	-	TRBJ2-7	TGTGCCAGCAGTCTCGCGGGAGCAGGTTCCTACGAGCAGTACTTC	CASSLAGAGSYEQYF
TRBD2	TRBV29-1	-	TRBJ2-1	TGCAGCGTTGAAGGGGAGGGCGGGGACAATGAGCAGTTCTTC	CSVEGEGGDNEQFF
-	TRBV12-3/TRBV12-4	many	TRBJ2-6	TGTGCCAGCAGTTTTACTGGGGCCAACGTCCTGACTTTC	CASSFTGANVLTF
TRBD2	TRBV7-9	-	TRBJ2-1	TGTGCCAGCAGCCCGAGGACTAGCGGGGTGGTCAATGAGCAGTTCTTC	CASSPRTSGVVNEQFF
-	TRBV20-1	-	TRBJ2-7	TGCAGTGCTAGTCCTGGGGCCTACGAGCAGTACTTC	CSASPGAYEQYF
-	TRBV12-3/TRBV12-4	-	TRBJ2-1	TGTGCCAGCAGGCCTCCCGACGGTCCCTACAATGAGCAGTTCTTC	CASRPPDGPYNEQFF
TRBD2	TRBV9	many	TRBJ2-5	TGTGCCAGCAGCGTACGACCCAGCGGGGGAAAAGAGACCCAGTACTTC	CASSVRPSGGKETQYF
-	TRBV7-2	few	TRBJ1-2	TGTGCCAGCAGCTCTCCGAGTACAGGGAATCGGAACTATGGCTACACCTTC	CASSSPSTGNRNYGYTF
TRBD2	TRBV2	-	TRBJ2-3	TGTGCCAGCAGTGGGACTAGCGGGGCGCAAGATACGCAGTATTTT	CASSGTSGAQDTQYF